The 15 T cell receptor beta chains below were found in one sample sequenced in a study of beta chain features in type 1 diabetes. The isolated RNA, all of it, was reverse transcribed, so expressed TCRB transcripts were what got sequenced. The data were produced by immunoSEQ multiplex PCR, yet TCRdb's version contains in-frame clones alone and is incomplete. The sample records under 300,000 clones, 25% to 35% being singletons. The specimen sequenced was central memory CD4+ T cells from blood. Receptors originate from a man aged 30 to 45 in good health.

The chain is built from TRBV4-1 and TRBJ1-6; D remains unclear. The CDR3 loop spans 13 amino acids. V was cut by 0 bases and J by 9 bases, with 6 bases left in between. Germline CDR1 is MGHRA and CDR2 is YSYEKL. CDR3 sequence reads: CASSQEPGSPLHF. The CDR3 DNA is TGCGCCAGCAGCCAAGAACCGGGTTCACCCCTCCACTTT.

This clone has only a few counts. In DNA, the CDR3 is TGTGCCAGCAGCCCAACCCCTAGTAGCACAGATACGCAGTATTTT. Its protein product is CASSPTPSSTDTQYF. The genes are TRBV7-7 and TRBJ2-3; no definite D call. V was clipped by 5 bases and J by 0 bases, with 12 bases between them. Germline V gene lookup returns CDR1 SSHAT and CDR2 FNYEAQ (reference sequence). The CDR3 totals 15 residues.

This clone has more than one count but fewer than ten. The CDR3 spells CASSFRGQAGSYNEQFF. As DNA, the CDR3 is TGTGCCAGCAGTTTTAGGGGTCAAGCGGGGTCTTACAATGAGCAGTTCTTC. The chain is built from TRBV27 and TRBJ2-1; TRBD2 agrees at 7 bases. Germline V gene lookup returns CDR1 MNHEY and CDR2 SMNVEV (reference sequence). V lost 3 bases to trimming and J lost 4 bases; unmatched junction nucleotides: 12. The CDR3 extends over 17 amino acids.

This clone was observed a few times. This chain links TRBV30 with TRBJ2-3; D remains ambiguous. The ends were cut back, 4 bases at V and 5 bases at J, with 10 bases in the middle. The germline V gene encodes CDR1 GTSNPN and CDR2 SVGIG (reference sequence). This CDR3 is built from 12 residues. The CDR3 region is CAWKSLRDTQYF. As DNA, the CDR3 is TGTGCCTGGAAATCCCTCAGAGATACGCAGTATTTT.

This clone has a count of ten or more. This sequence joins TRBV18 and TRBJ2-1; D might be TRBD2 (5 bases). This CDR3 region has 13 residues. With 10 bases removed from V and 7 bases from J, the gap between germline ends came to 17 bases. Germline CDR1 and CDR2: KGHSH and LQKENI. The CDR3, as DNA: TGTGCCAACCAAAAGCCGGGCGGGAATGAGCAGTTCTTC. Translated: CANQKPGGNEQFF.

CDR3: CASGGRRSDEQYF. The CDR3 DNA follows: TGCGCCAGCGGGGGTCGGCGTAGCGACGAGCAGTACTTC. J is TRBJ2-7 and V is TRBV23-1; TRBD1 or TRBD2 may be the D gene (5 bases each). TRBV23-1 has ORF status, its function being uncertain. Trimming stripped 8 bases from V and 5 bases from J, with 16 bases between. The CDR3 runs 13 residues.

The genes are TRBV6-6 and TRBJ2-1; D is unclear. Germline loops: CDR1 MNHNY, CDR2 SVGAGI (reference sequence). This CDR3 has 10 amino acids. V was trimmed by 8 bases and J by 8 bases, leaving 7 bases between them. In DNA form, the CDR3 reads TGTGCCAGCCGGAACGATGAGCAGTTCTTC. Translation: CASRNDEQFF.

The V gene is TRBV7-8, the J gene TRBJ2-1; 9 positions agree with TRBD2. In germline, CDR1 is SGHVS, CDR2 FQNEAQ. The CDR3 runs 15 residues. J lost 4 bases, V lost 5 bases, and 6 bases had no gene match. This CDR3 is CASSEGLAEYNEQFF. The CDR3 bases are TGTGCCAGCAGCGAGGGACTAGCTGAGTACAATGAGCAGTTCTTC.

This rearrangement joins TRBV29-1 to TRBJ2-1; possibly TRBD1 for D (7 bases). V lost 6 bases to trimming and J lost 9 bases, with 15 bases between them. The CDR3 sequence is 12 residues long. Per germline, CDR1 SQVTM and CDR2 ANQGSEA. In nucleotides, the CDR3 is TGCAGCGTCGACAACAGGGGAGGTGAGCAGTTCTTC. Translation: CSVDNRGGEQFF.

The chain employs TRBV5-1 and TRBJ2-2, with D possibly matching TRBD2 (7 bases). The CDR3 extends over 15 amino acids. Germline CDR1 reads SGHRS; CDR2 reads YFSETQ. The ends were cut back, 6 bases at V and 1 base at J, with 13 bases in the middle. As DNA, the CDR3 is TGCGCCAGCAAAGAGGGGGGGCTGAACACCGGGGAGCTGTTTTTT. Encoded protein: CASKEGGLNTGELFF.

This clone came up many times. The genes are TRBV7-2 and TRBJ2-1; 14 nucleotides line up with TRBD2. V was pared by 5 bases and J by 8 bases, with 11 bases of the junction left unmatched. The CDR3 extends over 17 amino acids. CDR1 and CDR2 from the germline V gene are SGHTA and FQGNSA. CDR3 region: CASSRTVTSGRADEQFF. CDR3 nucleotide sequence: TGTGCCAGCAGCCGGACCGTGACTAGCGGGAGGGCCGATGAGCAGTTCTTC.

The chain is built from TRBV10-2 and TRBJ2-7; D uncertain. V lost 9 bases and J 0 bases, leaving 12 bases between the germline ends. The germline gives CDR1 WSHSY, CDR2 SAAADI. The CDR3 contains 13 residues. The CDR3 reads CASLTGPSYEQYF. CDR3 DNA sequence: TGCGCCAGTTTAACCGGGCCCTCCTACGAGCAGTACTTC.

Comments on this clone: A single base separates this from a much larger clone, so it may be a read error. The chain uses TRBV4-2 and TRBJ1-5; possible D gene TRBD1, 6 bases. The CDR3 is 15 residues long. Trimming shortened V by 4 bases and J by 2 bases, and 12 bases separated the two germline ends. Germline lookup yields CDR1 LGHNA and CDR2 YNFKEQ. This chain's CDR3 is CASSREGGGNQPQHF. As DNA, the CDR3 is TGTGCCAGCAGCCGGGAAGGGGGGGGCAATCAGCCCCAGCATTTT.

This clone was counted only a few times. The gene calls are TRBV7-9 and TRBJ2-5, with 7 bases aligning to TRBD2. This CDR3 is 14 amino acids long. Germline V CDR1 and CDR2: SEHNR, FQNEAQ (reference sequence). V shed 5 bases, J shed 1 base, and the junction held 4 bases outside the gene matches. Written as DNA, the CDR3 is TGTGCCAGCAGCGCACTAGCGACCCAAGAGACCCAGTACTTC. This codes for CASSALATQETQYF.

A remark on this clone: The junction differs from germline at one of its ends, possibly a read error. This chain joins TRBV9 and TRBJ2-2; a possible D gene is TRBD1 (6 bases). This CDR3 has 15 residues. Per germline, CDR1 SGDLS and CDR2 YYNGEE. In DNA form, the CDR3 reads TGTGCCCGCAGCGTATCAGGGGTGTCCACCGGGGAGCTGTTTTTT. Its protein product is CARSVSGVSTGELFF.